This entry is about one T cell receptor beta chain. The record originates from a study of blood T cells in healthy people across ages. Germline trimming cut 5 bases from V and 5 bases from J; bases unmatched to any gene: 13. Germline CDR1 is DFQATT and CDR2 is SNEGSKA (reference sequence). This CDR3 has 16 amino acids. No fewer than 6 micrograms of total RNA were isolated from every sample. Combining a sample-barcoded 5' primer with a J-beta primer mix, a second PCR ran for roughly 6 to 11 cycles. TCRdb used MiXCR to reprocess the 5' RACE reads, holding one entry per CDR3 protein. The table records about 1.8 million distinct CDR3 sequences, around half of them present only once.

The specimen was blood. The chain has TRBV20-1 and TRBJ2-1; 9 nucleotides agree with TRBD2. This clonotype was obtained from a middle-aged woman in good health. CDR3: CSALGSGGKSDNEQFF. The CDR3 region has the DNA TGCAGTGCTTTGGGGAGCGGGGGGAAATCCGACAATGAGCAGTTCTTC.